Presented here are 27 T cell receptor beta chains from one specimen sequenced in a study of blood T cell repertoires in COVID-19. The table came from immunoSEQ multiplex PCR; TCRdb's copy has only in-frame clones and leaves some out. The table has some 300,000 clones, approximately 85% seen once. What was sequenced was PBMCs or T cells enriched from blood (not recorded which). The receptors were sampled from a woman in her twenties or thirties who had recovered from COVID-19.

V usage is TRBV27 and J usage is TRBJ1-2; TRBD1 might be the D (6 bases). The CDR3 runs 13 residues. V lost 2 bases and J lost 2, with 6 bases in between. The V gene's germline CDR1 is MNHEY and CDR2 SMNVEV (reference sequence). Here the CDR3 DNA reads TGTGCCAGCAGTTTAACAGGGAACTATGGCTACACCTTC. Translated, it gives CASSLTGNYGYTF.

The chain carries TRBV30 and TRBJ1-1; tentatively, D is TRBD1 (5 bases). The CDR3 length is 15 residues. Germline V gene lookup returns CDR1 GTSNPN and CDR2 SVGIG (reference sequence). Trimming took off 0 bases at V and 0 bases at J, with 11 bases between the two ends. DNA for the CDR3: TGTGCCTGGAGTGTACGGGGGACCCTGAACACTGAAGCTTTCTTT. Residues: CAWSVRGTLNTEAFF. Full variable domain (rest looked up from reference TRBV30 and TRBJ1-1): SQTIHQWPATLVQPVGSPLSLECTVEGTSNPNLYWYRQAAGRGLQLLFYSVGIGQISSEVPQNLSASRPQDRQFILSSKKLLLSDSGFYLCAWSVRGTLNTEAFFGQGTRLTVV.

The CDR3 loop is CASSVGPSGPYNEQFF. For the CDR3, the DNA is TGTGCCAGCAGCGTAGGGCCTAGCGGGCCTTACAATGAGCAGTTCTTC. The rearrangement uses TRBV9 and TRBJ2-1; 8 bases map to TRBD2. The germline V gene has CDR1 SGDLS and CDR2 YYNGEE. V lost 0 bases and J lost 4; bases outside the gene matches: 6. The CDR3 length is 16 residues.

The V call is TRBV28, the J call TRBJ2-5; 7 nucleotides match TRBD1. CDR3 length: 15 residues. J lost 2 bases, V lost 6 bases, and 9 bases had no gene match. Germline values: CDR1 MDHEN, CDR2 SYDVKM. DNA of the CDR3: TGTGCCAGCAGCAGATGGGACAGCCGACAAGAGACCCAGTACTTC. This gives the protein CASSRWDSRQETQYF. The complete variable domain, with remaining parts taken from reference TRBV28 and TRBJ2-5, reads DVKVTQSSRYLVKRTGEKVFLECVQDMDHENMFWYRQDPGLGLRLIYFSYDVKMKEKGDIPEGYSVSREKKERFSLILESASTNQTSMYLCASSRWDSRQETQYFGPGTRLLVL.

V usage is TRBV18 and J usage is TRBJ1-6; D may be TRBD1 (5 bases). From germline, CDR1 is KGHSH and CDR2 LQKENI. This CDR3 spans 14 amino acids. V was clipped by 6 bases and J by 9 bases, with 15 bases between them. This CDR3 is CASSPGLSPSPLHF. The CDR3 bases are TGTGCCAGCTCGCCGGGACTTTCCCCTTCACCCCTCCACTTT. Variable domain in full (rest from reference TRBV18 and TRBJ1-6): NAGVMQNPRHLVRRRGQEARLRCSPMKGHSHVYWYRQLPEEGLKFMVYLQKENIIDESGMPKERFSAEFPKEGPSILRIQQVVRGDSAAYFCASSPGLSPSPLHFGNGTRLTVT.

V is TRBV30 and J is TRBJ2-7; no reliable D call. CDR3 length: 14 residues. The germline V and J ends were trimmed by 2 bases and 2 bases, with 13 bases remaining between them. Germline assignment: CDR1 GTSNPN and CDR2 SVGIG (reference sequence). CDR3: CAWSFPAWPYEQYF. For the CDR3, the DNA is TGTGCCTGGAGTTTTCCCGCCTGGCCCTACGAGCAGTACTTC.

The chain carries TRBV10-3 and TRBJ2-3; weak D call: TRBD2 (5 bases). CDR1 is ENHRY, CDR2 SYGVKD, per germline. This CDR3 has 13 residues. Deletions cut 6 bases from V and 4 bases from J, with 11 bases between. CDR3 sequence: CAIRRELADTQYF. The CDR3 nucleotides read TGTGCCATCAGGAGGGAGTTGGCAGATACGCAGTATTTT.

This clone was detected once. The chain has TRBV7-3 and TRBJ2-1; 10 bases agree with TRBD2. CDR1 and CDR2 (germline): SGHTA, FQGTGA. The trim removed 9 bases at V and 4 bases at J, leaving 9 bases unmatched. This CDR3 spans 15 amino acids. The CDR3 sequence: CASGPSGGAYNEQFF. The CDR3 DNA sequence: TGTGCCAGTGGACCTAGCGGGGGAGCTTACAATGAGCAGTTCTTC.

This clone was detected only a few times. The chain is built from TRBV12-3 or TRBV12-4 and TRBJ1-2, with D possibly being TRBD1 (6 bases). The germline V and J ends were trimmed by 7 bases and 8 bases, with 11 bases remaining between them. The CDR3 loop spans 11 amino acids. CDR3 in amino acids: CASMTGGGYTF. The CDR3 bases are TGTGCCAGCATGACAGGAGGAGGCTACACCTTC.

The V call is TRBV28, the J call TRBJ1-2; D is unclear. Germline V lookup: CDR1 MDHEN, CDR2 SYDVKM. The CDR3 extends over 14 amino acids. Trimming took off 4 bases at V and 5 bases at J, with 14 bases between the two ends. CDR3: CASSYPGGSYGYTF. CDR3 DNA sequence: TGTGCCAGCAGTTACCCGGGAGGATCTTATGGCTACACCTTC.

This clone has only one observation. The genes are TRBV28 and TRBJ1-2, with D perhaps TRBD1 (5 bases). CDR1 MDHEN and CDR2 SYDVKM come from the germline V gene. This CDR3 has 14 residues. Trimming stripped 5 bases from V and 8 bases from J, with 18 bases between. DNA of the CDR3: TGTGCCAGCAGTCTACGGGGAGGGGCAGGAGGCTACACCTTC. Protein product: CASSLRGGAGGYTF.

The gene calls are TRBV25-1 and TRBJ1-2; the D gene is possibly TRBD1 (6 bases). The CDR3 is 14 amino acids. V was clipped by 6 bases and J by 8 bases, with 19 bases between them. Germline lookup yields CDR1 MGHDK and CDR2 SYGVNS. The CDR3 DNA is TGTGCCAGCAGCGGGACACCCTCCACGGGAGGCTACACCTTC. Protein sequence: CASSGTPSTGGYTF.

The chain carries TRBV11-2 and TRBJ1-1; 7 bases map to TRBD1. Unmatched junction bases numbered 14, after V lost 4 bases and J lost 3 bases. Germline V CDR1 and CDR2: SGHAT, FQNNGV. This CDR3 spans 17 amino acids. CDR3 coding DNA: TGTGCCAGCAGCTCCGTAGGGGGGACAGAAGATTACACTGAAGCTTTCTTT. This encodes CASSSVGGTEDYTEAFF.

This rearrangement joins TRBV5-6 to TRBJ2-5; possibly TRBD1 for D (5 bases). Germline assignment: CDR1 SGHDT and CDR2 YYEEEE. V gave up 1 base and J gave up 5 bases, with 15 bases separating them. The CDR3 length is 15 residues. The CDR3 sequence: CASSLRQSSSETQYF. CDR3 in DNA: TGTGCCAGCAGCTTGAGACAGTCGTCCTCGGAGACCCAGTACTTC. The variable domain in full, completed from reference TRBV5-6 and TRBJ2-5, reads DAGVTQSPTHLIKTRGQQVTLRCSPKSGHDTVSWYQQALGQGPQFIFQYYEEEERQRGNFPDRFSGHQFPNYSSELNVNALLLGDSALYLCASSLRQSSSETQYFGPGTRLLVL.

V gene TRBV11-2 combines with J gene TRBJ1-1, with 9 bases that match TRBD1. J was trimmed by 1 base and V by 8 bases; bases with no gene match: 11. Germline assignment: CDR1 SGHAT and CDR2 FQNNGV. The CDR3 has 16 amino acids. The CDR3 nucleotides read TGTGCCAGCCCCACACAGGGGGCCGAAGGGAACACTGAAGCTTTCTTT. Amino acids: CASPTQGAEGNTEAFF.

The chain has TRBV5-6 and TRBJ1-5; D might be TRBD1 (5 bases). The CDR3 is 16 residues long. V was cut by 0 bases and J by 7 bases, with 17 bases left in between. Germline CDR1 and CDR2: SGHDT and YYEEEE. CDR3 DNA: TGTGCCAGCAGCTTGGGACCCGCTGCAGGGTACCAGCCCCAGCATTTT. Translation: CASSLGPAAGYQPQHF.

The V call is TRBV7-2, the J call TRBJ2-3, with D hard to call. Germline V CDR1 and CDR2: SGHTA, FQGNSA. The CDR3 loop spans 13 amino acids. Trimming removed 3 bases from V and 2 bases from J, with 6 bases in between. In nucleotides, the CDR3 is TGTGCCAGCAGCTTTCCAATCACAGATACGCAGTATTTT. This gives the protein CASSFPITDTQYF. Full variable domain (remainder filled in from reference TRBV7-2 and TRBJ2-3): GAGVSQSPSNKVTEKGKDVELRCDPISGHTALYWYRQSLGQGLEFLIYFQGNSAPDKSGLPSDRFSAERTGGSVSTLTIQRTQQEDSAVYLCASSFPITDTQYFGPGTRLTVL.

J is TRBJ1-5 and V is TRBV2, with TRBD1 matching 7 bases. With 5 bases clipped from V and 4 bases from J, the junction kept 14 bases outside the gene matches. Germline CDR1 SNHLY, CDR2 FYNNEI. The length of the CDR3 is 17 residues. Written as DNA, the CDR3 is TGTGCCAGCAGTTACGACAGGGCGGAATATCCGAATCAGCCCCAGCATTTT. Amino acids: CASSYDRAEYPNQPQHF.

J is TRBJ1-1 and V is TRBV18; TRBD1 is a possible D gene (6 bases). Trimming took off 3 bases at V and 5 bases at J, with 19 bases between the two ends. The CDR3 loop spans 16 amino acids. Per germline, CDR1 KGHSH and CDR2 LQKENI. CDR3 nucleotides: TGTGCCAGCTCACCTTCCGCGGGGGGCGCAGGGACTGAAGCTTTCTTT. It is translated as CASSPSAGGAGTEAFF.

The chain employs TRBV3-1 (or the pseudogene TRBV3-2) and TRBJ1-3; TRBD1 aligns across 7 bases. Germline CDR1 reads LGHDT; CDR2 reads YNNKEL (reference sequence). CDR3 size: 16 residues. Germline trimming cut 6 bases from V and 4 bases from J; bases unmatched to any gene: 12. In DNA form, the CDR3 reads TGTGCCAGCAGTTTCCGCAAGACAGGGTTCGGAAACACCATATATTTT. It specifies CASSFRKTGFGNTIYF.

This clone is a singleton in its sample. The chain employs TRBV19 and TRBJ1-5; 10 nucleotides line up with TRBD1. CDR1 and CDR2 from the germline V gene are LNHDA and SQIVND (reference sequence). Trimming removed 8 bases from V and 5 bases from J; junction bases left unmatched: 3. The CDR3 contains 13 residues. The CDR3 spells CASGTGVDQPQHF. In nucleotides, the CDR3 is TGTGCCAGTGGGACAGGGGTGGATCAGCCCCAGCATTTT.

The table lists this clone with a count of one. The CDR3 is CTSSQDLQAWYNEQFF. CDR3 in DNA: TGCACCAGCAGCCAAGATCTACAGGCATGGTACAATGAGCAGTTCTTC. The rearrangement uses TRBV1 and TRBJ2-1; the DNA was not used to check the table's D call, TRBD1. TRBV1 is tagged as a pseudogene. The CDR3 is 16 amino acids.

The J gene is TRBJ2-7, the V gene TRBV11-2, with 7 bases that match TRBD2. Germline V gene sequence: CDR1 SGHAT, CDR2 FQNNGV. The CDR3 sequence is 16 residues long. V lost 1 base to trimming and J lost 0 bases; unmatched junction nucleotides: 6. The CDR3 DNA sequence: TGTGCCAGCAGCTTAGTCAGGACTAGGAGCTCCTACGAGCAGTACTTC. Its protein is CASSLVRTRSSYEQYF.

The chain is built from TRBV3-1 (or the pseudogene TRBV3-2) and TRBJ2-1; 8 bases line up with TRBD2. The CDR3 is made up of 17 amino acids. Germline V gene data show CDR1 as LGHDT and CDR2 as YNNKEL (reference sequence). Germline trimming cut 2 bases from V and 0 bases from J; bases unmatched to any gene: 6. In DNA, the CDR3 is TGTGCCAGCAGCCAATACGGGGGGGCGAGCTCCTACAATGAGCAGTTCTTC. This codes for CASSQYGGASSYNEQFF.

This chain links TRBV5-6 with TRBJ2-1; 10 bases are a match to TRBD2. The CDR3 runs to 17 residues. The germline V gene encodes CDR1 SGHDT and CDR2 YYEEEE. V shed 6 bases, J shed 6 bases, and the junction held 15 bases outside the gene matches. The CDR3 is CASTSSGSGRNGNEQFF. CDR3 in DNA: TGTGCCAGCACCTCTTCCGGTAGCGGGAGGAACGGCAATGAGCAGTTCTTC. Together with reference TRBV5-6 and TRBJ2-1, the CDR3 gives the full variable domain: DAGVTQSPTHLIKTRGQQVTLRCSPKSGHDTVSWYQQALGQGPQFIFQYYEEEERQRGNFPDRFSGHQFPNYSSELNVNALLLGDSALYLCASTSSGSGRNGNEQFFGPGTRLTVL.

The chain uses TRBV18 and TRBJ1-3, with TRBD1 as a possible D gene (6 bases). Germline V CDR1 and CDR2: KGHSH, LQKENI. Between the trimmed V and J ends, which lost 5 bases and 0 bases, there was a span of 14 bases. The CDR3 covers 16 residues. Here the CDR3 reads CASSFRQADSGNTIYF. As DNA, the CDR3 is TGTGCCAGCTCATTTCGACAGGCCGACTCTGGAAACACCATATATTTT. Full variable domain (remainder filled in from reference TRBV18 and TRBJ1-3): NAGVMQNPRHLVRRRGQEARLRCSPMKGHSHVYWYRQLPEEGLKFMVYLQKENIIDESGMPKERFSAEFPKEGPSILRIQQVVRGDSAAYFCASSFRQADSGNTIYFGEGSWLTVV.

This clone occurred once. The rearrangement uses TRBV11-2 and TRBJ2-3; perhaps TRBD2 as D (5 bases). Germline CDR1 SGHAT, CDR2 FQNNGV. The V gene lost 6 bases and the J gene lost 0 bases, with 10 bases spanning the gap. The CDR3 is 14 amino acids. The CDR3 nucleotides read TGTGCCAGCAGGACGACGGGAAGCACAGATACGCAGTATTTT. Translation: CASRTTGSTDTQYF.